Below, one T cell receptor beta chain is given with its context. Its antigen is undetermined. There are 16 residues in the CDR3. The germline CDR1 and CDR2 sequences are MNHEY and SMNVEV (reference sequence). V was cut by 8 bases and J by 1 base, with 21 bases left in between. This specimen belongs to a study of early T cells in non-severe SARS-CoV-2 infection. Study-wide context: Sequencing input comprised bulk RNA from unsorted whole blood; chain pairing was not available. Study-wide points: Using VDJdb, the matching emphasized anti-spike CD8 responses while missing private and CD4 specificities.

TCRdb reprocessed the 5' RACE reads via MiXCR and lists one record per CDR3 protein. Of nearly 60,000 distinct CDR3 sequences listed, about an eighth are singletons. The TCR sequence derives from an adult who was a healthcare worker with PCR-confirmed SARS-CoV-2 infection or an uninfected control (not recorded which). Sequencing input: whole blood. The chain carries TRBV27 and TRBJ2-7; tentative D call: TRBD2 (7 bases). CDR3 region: CASQLGGGYPSYEQYF. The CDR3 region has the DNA TGTGCCAGCCAACTCGGCGGGGGCTACCCTTCCTACGAGCAGTACTTC.